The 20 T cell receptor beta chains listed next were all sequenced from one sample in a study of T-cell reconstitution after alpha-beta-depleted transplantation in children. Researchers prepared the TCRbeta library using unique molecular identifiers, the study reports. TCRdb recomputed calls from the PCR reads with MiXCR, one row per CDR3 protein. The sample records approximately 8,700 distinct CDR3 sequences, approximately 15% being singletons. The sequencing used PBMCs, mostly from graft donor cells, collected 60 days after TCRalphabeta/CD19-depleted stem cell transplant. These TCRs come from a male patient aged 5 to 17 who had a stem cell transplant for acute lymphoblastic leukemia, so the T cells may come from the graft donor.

This CDR3 reads CASRRVTRMMTGELFF. Here the CDR3 DNA reads TGTGCCAGCAGACGTGTGACAAGGATGATGACCGGGGAGCTGTTTTTT. The chain couples TRBV6-2 or TRBV6-3 to TRBJ2-2; the D is unclear. V was clipped by 6 bases and J by 5 bases, with 19 bases between them. The CDR3 sequence is 16 residues long. Germline CDR1 and CDR2: MNHEY and SVGEGT.

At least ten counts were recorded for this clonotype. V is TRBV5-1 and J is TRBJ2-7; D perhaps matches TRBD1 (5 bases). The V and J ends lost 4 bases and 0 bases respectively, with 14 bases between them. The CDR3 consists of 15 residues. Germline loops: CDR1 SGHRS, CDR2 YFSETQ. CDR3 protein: CASSTGPTDSYEQYF. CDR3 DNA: TGCGCCAGCAGCACAGGTCCCACGGACTCCTACGAGCAGTACTTC.

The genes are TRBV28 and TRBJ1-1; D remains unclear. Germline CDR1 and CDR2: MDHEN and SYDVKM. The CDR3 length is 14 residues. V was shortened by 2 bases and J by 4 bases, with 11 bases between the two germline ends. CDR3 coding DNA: TGTGCCAGCAGTTTAAGACCGTCGGGCACTGAAGCTTTCTTT. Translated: CASSLRPSGTEAFF. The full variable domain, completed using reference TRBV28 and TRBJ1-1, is DVKVTQSSRYLVKRTGEKVFLECVQDMDHENMFWYRQDPGLGLRLIYFSYDVKMKEKGDIPEGYSVSREKKERFSLILESASTNQTSMYLCASSLRPSGTEAFFGQGTRLTVV.

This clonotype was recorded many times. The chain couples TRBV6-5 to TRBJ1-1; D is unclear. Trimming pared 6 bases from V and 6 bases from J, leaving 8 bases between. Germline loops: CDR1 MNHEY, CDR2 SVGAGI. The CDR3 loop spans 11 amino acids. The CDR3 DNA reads TGTGCCAGCAGACAGTCCTCTGAAGCTTTCTTT. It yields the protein CASRQSSEAFF.

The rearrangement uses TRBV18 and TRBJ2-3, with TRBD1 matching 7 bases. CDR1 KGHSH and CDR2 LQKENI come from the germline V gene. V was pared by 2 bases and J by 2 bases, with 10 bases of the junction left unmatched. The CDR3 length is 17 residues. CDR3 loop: CASSPRKRQGDTDTQYF. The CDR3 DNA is TGTGCCAGCTCACCAAGGAAACGGCAGGGGGACACAGATACGCAGTATTTT.

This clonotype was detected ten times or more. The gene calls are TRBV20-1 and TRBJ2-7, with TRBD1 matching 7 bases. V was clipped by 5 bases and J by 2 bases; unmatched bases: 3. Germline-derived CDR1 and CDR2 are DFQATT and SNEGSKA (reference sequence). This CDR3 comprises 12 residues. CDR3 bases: TGCAGTGCTTGGGACAGTCCCTACGAGCAGTACTTC. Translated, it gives CSAWDSPYEQYF.

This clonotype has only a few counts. For the CDR3, the DNA is TGTGCCAGCAGTTTCGGGCCTGTCGGCGGGAGGATACCCTACAATGAGCAGTTCTTC. This translates into CASSFGPVGGRIPYNEQFF. This chain joins TRBV12-3 or TRBV12-4 and TRBJ2-1, with 8 bases that match TRBD2. The CDR3 consists of 19 residues. The trim removed 3 bases at V and 2 bases at J, leaving 15 bases unmatched.

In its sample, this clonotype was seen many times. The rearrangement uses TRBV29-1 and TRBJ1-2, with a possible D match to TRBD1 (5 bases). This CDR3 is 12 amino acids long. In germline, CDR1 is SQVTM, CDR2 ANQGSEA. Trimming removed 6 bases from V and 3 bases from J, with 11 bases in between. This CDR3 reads CSVEGRDYGYTF. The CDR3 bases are TGCAGCGTAGAGGGGCGAGACTATGGCTACACCTTC.

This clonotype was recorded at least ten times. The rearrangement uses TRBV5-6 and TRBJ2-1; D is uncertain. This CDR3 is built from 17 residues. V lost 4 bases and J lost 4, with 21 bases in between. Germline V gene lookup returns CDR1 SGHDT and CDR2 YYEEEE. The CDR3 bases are TGTGCCAGCAGCCCGGTAAAATTACCAACGGTATACAATGAGCAGTTCTTC. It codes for CASSPVKLPTVYNEQFF.

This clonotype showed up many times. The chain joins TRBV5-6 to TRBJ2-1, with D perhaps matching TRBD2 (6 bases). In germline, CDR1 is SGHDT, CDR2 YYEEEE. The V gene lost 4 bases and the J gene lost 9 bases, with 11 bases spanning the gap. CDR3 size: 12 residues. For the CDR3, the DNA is TGTGCCAGCAGCCTAGGGCGGGGTGAGCAGTTCTTC. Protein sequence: CASSLGRGEQFF. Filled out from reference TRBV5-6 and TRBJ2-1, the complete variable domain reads DAGVTQSPTHLIKTRGQQVTLRCSPKSGHDTVSWYQQALGQGPQFIFQYYEEEERQRGNFPDRFSGHQFPNYSSELNVNALLLGDSALYLCASSLGRGEQFFGPGTRLTVL.

CDR3 residues: CASGPGPGPTPYF. Here the CDR3 DNA reads TGTGCCAGCGGCCCGGGGCCAGGGCCCACACCGTATTTT. The genes are TRBV4-2 and TRBJ2-3; either TRBD1 or TRBD2 may fit D (5 bases each). The CDR3 extends over 13 amino acids. The germline V and J ends were trimmed by 8 bases and 14 bases, with 23 bases remaining between them. Germline values: CDR1 LGHNA, CDR2 YNFKEQ.

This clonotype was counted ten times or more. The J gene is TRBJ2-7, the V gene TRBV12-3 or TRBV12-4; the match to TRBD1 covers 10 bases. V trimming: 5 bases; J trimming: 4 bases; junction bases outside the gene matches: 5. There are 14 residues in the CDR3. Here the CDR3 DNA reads TGTGCCAGCAGTACCGGGACAGGGGCTTACGAGCAGTACTTC. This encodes CASSTGTGAYEQYF.

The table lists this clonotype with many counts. As DNA, the CDR3 is TGCGCCAGCAGCTTAAATAGGGACAGGGCAAACACTGAAGCTTTCTTT. Its translation: CASSLNRDRANTEAFF. V gene TRBV5-1 combines with J gene TRBJ1-1, with 9 bases fitting TRBD1. The CDR3 has 16 residues. Trimming at V came to 2 bases and at J to 2 bases, leaving 7 bases not matched to a gene. Germline V gives CDR1 SGHRS, CDR2 YFSETQ.

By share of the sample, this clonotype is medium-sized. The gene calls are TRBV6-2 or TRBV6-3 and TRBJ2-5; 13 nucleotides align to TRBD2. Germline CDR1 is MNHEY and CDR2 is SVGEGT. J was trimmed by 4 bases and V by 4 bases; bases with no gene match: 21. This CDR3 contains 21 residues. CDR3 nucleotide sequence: TGTGCCAGCAGTTCGAAATCCCGGTCGGGAGGACTAGCGGGAGTGGGAGAGACCCAGTACTTC. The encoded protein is CASSSKSRSGGLAGVGETQYF.

In DNA form, the CDR3 reads TGTGCCAGTAGTATATTGGCAGGGAAATCCTACGAGCAGTACTTC. Amino acids: CASSILAGKSYEQYF. V usage is TRBV19 and J usage is TRBJ2-7, with a possible D match to TRBD1 (5 bases). Per germline, CDR1 LNHDA and CDR2 SQIVND (reference sequence). V was cut by 2 bases and J by 1 base, with 12 bases left in between. The CDR3 is 15 residues long.

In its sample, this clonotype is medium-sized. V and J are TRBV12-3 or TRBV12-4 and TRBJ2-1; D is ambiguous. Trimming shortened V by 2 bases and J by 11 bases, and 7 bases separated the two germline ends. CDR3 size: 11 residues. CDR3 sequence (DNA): TGTGCCAGCAGTTTAAAGAACCAGCAGTTCTTC. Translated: CASSLKNQQFF.

The CDR3 loop is CARGFGLNTEAFF. DNA of the CDR3: TGTGCCAGGGGCTTCGGGCTGAACACTGAAGCTTTCTTT. The chain carries TRBV4-2 and TRBJ1-1; the D is unclear. V shed 9 bases and J shed 0 bases, with 11 bases lying between them. CDR1 and CDR2 from the germline V gene are LGHNA and YNFKEQ. The CDR3 loop spans 13 amino acids.

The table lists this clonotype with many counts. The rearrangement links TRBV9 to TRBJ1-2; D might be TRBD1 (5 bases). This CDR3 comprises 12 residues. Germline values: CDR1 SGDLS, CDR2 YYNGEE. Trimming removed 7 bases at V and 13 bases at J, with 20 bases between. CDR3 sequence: CASGRAVAGTTF. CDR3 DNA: TGTGCCAGCGGAAGGGCCGTGGCCGGGACCACCTTC.

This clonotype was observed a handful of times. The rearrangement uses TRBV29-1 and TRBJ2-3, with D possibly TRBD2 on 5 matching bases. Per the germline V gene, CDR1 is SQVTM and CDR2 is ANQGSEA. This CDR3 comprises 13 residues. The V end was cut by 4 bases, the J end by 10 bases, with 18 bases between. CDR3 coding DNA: TGCAGCGTTGCGGCTAGCACCACTCCATCGCAGTATTTT. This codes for CSVAASTTPSQYF.

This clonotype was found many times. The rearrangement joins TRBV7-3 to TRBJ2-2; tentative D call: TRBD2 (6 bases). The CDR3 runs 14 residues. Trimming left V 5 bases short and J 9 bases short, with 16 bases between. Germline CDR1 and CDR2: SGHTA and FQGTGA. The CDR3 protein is CASSPSSDYWELFF. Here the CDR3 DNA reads TGTGCCAGCAGCCCCTCCTCGGACTACTGGGAGCTGTTTTTT. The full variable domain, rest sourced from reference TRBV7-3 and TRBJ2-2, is GAGVSQTPSNKVTEKGKYVELRCDPISGHTALYWYRQSLGQGPEFLIYFQGTGAADDSGLPNDRFFAVRPEGSVSTLKIQRTERGDSAVYLCASSPSSDYWELFFGEGSRLTVL.